The rows below give T cell receptor beta chains drawn from one sample of a study of CXCR3-negative and CXCR3-positive naive CD8 T cells. TCRdb reprocessed the 5' RACE reads; each CDR3 protein has one entry and no DNA is given. Recorded for this sample: fewer than 65,000 distinct CDR3 sequences. The specimen was naive CXCR3+ CD8+ T cells from blood. The receptors stem from a human donor in good health. Some clones in this sample may be carry-over from other donors' samples. CDR3s include the opening cysteine and the closing phenylalanine or tryptophan. Clone size is not always given. Where it is, it says once, few, many or a class for expanded clones.

clone size: NA
V gene: TRBV13
J gene: TRBJ1-2
CDR3 length: 15
CDR3 protein: CASSGGTGLNYGYTF

clone size: NA
V gene: TRBV29-1
J gene: TRBJ2-1
CDR3 length: 12
CDR3 protein: CSVPAGYNEQFF

clone size: medium-sized
V gene: TRBV6-2/TRBV6-3
J gene: TRBJ2-7
CDR3 length: 16
CDR3 protein: CASSHGGLGMAYEQYF

clone size: NA
V gene: TRBV9
J gene: TRBJ1-1
CDR3 length: 14
CDR3 protein: CASTPGGRNTEAFF

clone size: NA
V gene: TRBV19
J gene: TRBJ2-1
CDR3 length: 15
CDR3 protein: CASSLGDRGRNEQFF

clone size: NA
V gene: TRBV4-1
J gene: TRBJ1-2
CDR3 length: 15
CDR3 protein: CASSQDSRGSYGYTF

clone size: NA
V gene: TRBV7-3
J gene: TRBJ2-2
CDR3 length: 15
CDR3 protein: CASSSGQGRTGELFF

clone size: NA
V gene: TRBV10-1
J gene: TRBJ1-6
CDR3 length: 15
CDR3 protein: CASRLRSSYNSPLHF

clone size: NA
V gene: TRBV6-2/TRBV6-3
J gene: TRBJ2-3
CDR3 length: 15
CDR3 protein: CASSYSHRETDTQYF

clone size: NA
V gene: TRBV29-1
J gene: TRBJ2-1
CDR3 length: 14
CDR3 protein: CTFGGGASYNEQFF

clone size: NA
V gene: TRBV7-9
J gene: TRBJ1-4
CDR3 length: 12
CDR3 protein: CASSAWNEKLFF

clone size: NA
V gene: TRBV14
J gene: TRBJ2-2
CDR3 length: 15
CDR3 protein: CASSQPGQNTGELFF

clone size: NA
V gene: TRBV4-1
J gene: TRBJ2-7
CDR3 length: 17
CDR3 protein: CASSQDYDRPISYEQYF

clone size: NA
V gene: TRBV28
J gene: TRBJ1-1
CDR3 length: 19
CDR3 protein: CASSFLLGSPLGPDTEAFF

clone size: NA
V gene: TRBV29-1
J gene: TRBJ2-1
CDR3 length: 15
CDR3 protein: CSVEDARGAYNEQFF

clone size: NA
V gene: TRBV20-1
J gene: TRBJ2-1
CDR3 length: 13
CDR3 protein: CSASLREGGEQFF

clone size: NA
V gene: TRBV20-1
J gene: TRBJ2-3
CDR3 length: 15
CDR3 protein: CSARDIRASTDTQYF

clone size: NA
V gene: TRBV4-3
J gene: TRBJ2-7
CDR3 length: 17
CDR3 protein: CASSQELAGGSAYEQYF

clone size: NA
V gene: TRBV20-1
J gene: TRBJ2-5
CDR3 length: 17
CDR3 protein: CSATYLEQGLKQEAQYF